A selection of T cell receptor beta chains follows, all from one sample in a study of blood T cell repertoires in COVID-19. TCRdb's copy holds only in-frame clones and misses some; the assay was immunoSEQ multiplex PCR. The sample records some 23,000 clones, over 80% being singletons. Sequenced sample: peripheral blood. These receptors were taken from a woman older than 75 with acute or convalescent COVID-19. CDR3s include the opening cysteine and the closing phenylalanine or tryptophan. The D gene is left open where the match is weak. The size of a clone is reported for some rows only, either as once, few or many, or as a class for expanded clones.

J | size | V | D | CDR3 | DNA
TRBJ2-1 | NA | TRBV18 | TRBD2 | CASSPGLESNEQFF | TGTGCCAGCTCACCGGGACTAGAGAGCAATGAGCAGTTCTTC
TRBJ2-2 | NA | TRBV21-1 | NA | CASSPRGRGGNSGELFF | TGTGCCAGCAGCCCCCGAGGTCGGGGGGGAAACAGCGGGGAGCTGTTTTTT
TRBJ2-3 | NA | TRBV24-1 | TRBD2 | CATRTSGSSTDTQYF | TGTGCCACCAGGACTAGCGGTTCTAGCACAGATACGCAGTATTTT
TRBJ1-1 | NA | TRBV19 | NA | CAIRRRDSSVTEAFF | TGTGCCATCCGGAGGAGGGATTCTAGTGTTACTGAAGCTTTCTTT
TRBJ1-1 | NA | TRBV5-1 | TRBD1 | CASSPGTAPLREAFF | TGCGCCAGCAGCCCCGGGACAGCGCCTTTGCGTGAAGCTTTCTTT
TRBJ2-5 | NA | TRBV9 | NA | CASSNLMGGPGETQYF | TGTGCCAGCAGCAACCTTATGGGGGGGCCGGGAGAGACCCAGTACTTC
TRBJ2-5 | NA | TRBV28 | TRBD1 | CASSFGQGTRSEETQYF | TGTGCCAGCAGTTTCGGACAGGGAACACGTTCAGAAGAGACCCAGTACTTC
TRBJ1-1 | NA | TRBV6-5 | TRBD1 | CASDRDRGFSTEAFF | TGTGCCAGCGACCGGGACAGGGGGTTCAGCACTGAAGCTTTCTTT
TRBJ1-1 | NA | TRBV19 | NA | CASSTVLNTEAFF | TGTGCCAGTAGTACAGTACTGAACACTGAAGCTTTCTTT
TRBJ1-1 | NA | TRBV7-2 | NA | CASSPSGRRNTEAFF | TGTGCCAGCAGCCCTTCAGGGCGGAGGAACACTGAAGCTTTCTTT
TRBJ2-7 | NA | TRBV6-6 | TRBD2 | CASSFLAGIAYEQYF | TGTGCCAGCAGTTTCTTAGCGGGGATCGCCTACGAGCAGTACTTC
TRBJ2-1 | NA | TRBV6-5 | NA | CASSSGGREQFF | TGTGCCAGCAGCTCGGGGGGCCGGGAGCAGTTCTTC
TRBJ1-2 | NA | TRBV7-9 | NA | CASSPSGEVYGYTF | TGTGCCAGCAGCCCCTCCGGGGAAGTCTATGGCTACACCTTC
TRBJ2-7 | NA | TRBV12-3/TRBV12-4 | NA | CASFPTGSWEQYF | TGTGCCTCATTCCCAACAGGGAGCTGGGAGCAGTACTTC
TRBJ1-1 | once | TRBV19 | TRBD1 | CASSRDRGLSEAFF | TGTGCCAGTAGCCGGGACAGGGGGCTTTCCGAAGCTTTCTTT
TRBJ1-4 | NA | TRBV19 | TRBD1 | CASSIVGGGAAREKLFF | TGTGCCAGTAGTATAGTTGGAGGGGGCGCGGCGCGGGAAAAACTGTTTTTT
TRBJ1-1 | NA | TRBV11-2 | NA | CASSSSRGGGEAFF | TGTGCCAGCAGCTCGAGCCGGGGGGGCGGTGAAGCTTTCTTT
TRBJ1-6 | NA | TRBV5-1 | TRBD1 | CASSRGQGVSPLHF | TGCGCCAGCAGCAGGGGACAGGGGGTTTCACCCCTCCACTTT
TRBJ1-1 | once | TRBV3-1/TRBV3-2 | NA | CASQMNTEAFF | TGTGCCAGTCAAATGAACACTGAAGCTTTCTTT
TRBJ2-3 | few | TRBV3-1/TRBV3-2 | TRBD1 | CASSQGTGFTDTQYF | TGTGCCAGCAGCCAAGGGACAGGATTCACAGATACGCAGTATTTT
TRBJ1-1 | few | TRBV13 | NA | CASSLRGFNTEAFF | TGTGCCAGCAGCTTACGCGGCTTCAACACTGAAGCTTTCTTT
TRBJ2-1 | NA | TRBV7-3 | TRBD2 | CASSGLVGSYNEQFF | TGTGCCAGCAGCGGACTAGTCGGTTCCTACAATGAGCAGTTCTTC
TRBJ2-3 | few | TRBV7-9 | TRBD2 | CASSAGLASSTDTQYF | TGTGCCAGCAGCGCCGGACTAGCGTCTAGCACAGATACGCAGTATTTT
TRBJ2-7 | NA | TRBV24-1 | NA | CATSDRDILGF | TGTGCCACCAGTGATCGCGACATCCTGGGCTTC
TRBJ1-3 | once | TRBV7-2 | TRBD1 | CASSLLGRGNGNTIYF | TGTGCCAGCAGCTTACTGGGCAGGGGGAATGGAAACACCATATATTTT
TRBJ1-1 | NA | TRBV5-6 | TRBD1 | CASSWGQGLNTEAFF | TGTGCCAGCAGCTGGGGACAGGGTCTGAACACTGAAGCTTTCTTT
TRBJ1-1 | NA | TRBV5-1 | TRBD1 | CASSLSGTGNTEAFF | TGCGCCAGCAGCCTATCCGGGACAGGGAACACTGAAGCTTTCTTT
TRBJ1-2 | NA | TRBV24-1 | NA | CATSDNGRDYGYTF | TGTGCCACCAGTGATAACGGCAGGGACTATGGCTACACCTTC
TRBJ2-5 | NA | TRBV29-1 | NA | CSERGGAGETQYF | TGCAGCGAGCGAGGGGGGGCTGGAGAGACCCAGTACTTC
TRBJ2-1 | NA | TRBV29-1 | TRBD2 | CSVSGGYNEQFF | TGCAGCGTGTCGGGGGGCTACAATGAGCAGTTCTTC
TRBJ2-3 | once | TRBV27 | NA | CASSLFPPSGWDTQYF | TGTGCCAGCAGTTTATTCCCCCCGAGCGGGTGGGATACGCAGTATTTT
TRBJ2-7 | NA | TRBV4-3 | TRBD2 | CASSQGRGLYEQYF | TGCGCCAGCAGCCAGGGGAGGGGCCTCTACGAGCAGTACTTC
TRBJ1-2 | few | TRBV19 | NA | CASSPQQGVGYGYTF | TGTGCCAGTAGTCCGCAACAGGGAGTGGGGTATGGCTACACCTTC
TRBJ2-1 | NA | TRBV19 | TRBD1 | CASNPRDRGNEQFF | TGTGCCAGTAACCCCAGGGACAGGGGAAATGAGCAGTTCTTC
TRBJ1-5 | few | TRBV7-2 | NA | CASRPGGRVDQPQHF | TGTGCCAGCCGCCCGGGGGGGAGAGTGGATCAGCCCCAGCATTTT
TRBJ1-2 | NA | TRBV6-6 | TRBD1 | CASSYGGTGDRYGYTF | TGTGCCAGCAGTTACGGCGGGACAGGGGACCGCTATGGCTACACCTTC
TRBJ2-5 | NA | TRBV9 | NA | CASSPLGAGLQETQYF | TGTGCCAGCAGCCCCCTCGGAGCGGGCCTCCAAGAGACCCAGTACTTC
TRBJ1-5 | NA | TRBV19 | NA | CASSIDQCHYSNQPQHF | TGTGCCAGTAGTATAGATCAGTGCCATTATAGCAATCAGCCCCAGCATTTT
TRBJ2-2 | NA | TRBV5-1 | TRBD2 | CASSLNPGGTGELFF | TGCGCCAGCAGCTTGAATCCCGGGGGGACCGGGGAGCTGTTTTTT
TRBJ1-4 | NA | TRBV9 | NA | CASSEGVKEKLFF | TGTGCCAGCAGCGAGGGGGTGAAGGAAAAACTGTTTTTT
TRBJ2-3 | NA | TRBV7-2 | TRBD2 | CASSLESAGGTDTQYF | TGTGCCAGCAGCTTAGAATCAGCGGGAGGAACAGATACGCAGTATTTT
TRBJ1-1 | NA | TRBV3-1/TRBV3-2 | NA | CASSQVGDRMNTEAFF | TGTGCCAGCAGCCAAGTGGGAGACAGGATGAACACTGAAGCTTTCTTT
TRBJ2-3 | many | TRBV3-1/TRBV3-2 | TRBD2 | CASSPRLAGDGSDTQYF | TGTGCCAGCAGTCCCAGACTAGCGGGAGATGGGTCAGATACGCAGTATTTT
TRBJ1-1 | once | TRBV7-9 | NA | CASSRSREAFF | TGTGCCAGCAGCCGGAGCCGTGAAGCTTTCTTT
TRBJ2-7 | NA | TRBV27 | NA | CASSLTTPSGAPGEQYF | TGTGCCAGCAGTTTAACCACTCCGTCAGGGGCCCCAGGGGAGCAGTACTTC